This entry concerns a single T cell receptor beta chain. V gave up 3 bases and J gave up 6 bases, with 8 bases separating them. The CDR3 runs to 12 residues. Looked up from germline, CDR1 is GTSNPN and CDR2 is SVGIG (reference sequence). TCRdb's copy holds only in-frame clones and misses some; the assay was immunoSEQ multiplex PCR. In the table there are under 90,000 clones, 79% of which are singletons. Indicated time point: baseline, week 1 (first vaccination visit). The treatment is: pre-vaccination baseline after standard-of-care therapy. These data originate in a study of a mutant IDH1 vaccine in newly diagnosed glioma.

The chain links TRBV30 to TRBJ2-2, with D uncertain. The receptor was derived from a man in his forties or fifties with glioma. The starting material was PBMCs, obtained from a glioma patient treated with radiotherapy, temozolomide or both. The CDR3 DNA reads TGTGCCTGGAGGTTTGGCTCCGGGGAGCTGTTTTTT. This gives the protein CAWRFGSGELFF.